One and the same sample provided the 28 T cell receptor beta chains below, sequenced in a study of T-cell memory formation after mild COVID-19. Each CDR3 protein gets one entry after TCRdb re-called the 5' RACE reads with MiXCR. Of approximately 240,000 distinct CDR3 sequences in the sample, 15% to 20% were seen once. Sequencing used PBMCs or a T cell subset sorted from them (not recorded which). Every receptor here comes from a man aged 18 to 29 who had mild COVID-19 (a few samples of this study predate the infection). Cell type and time point are not known.

The chain employs TRBV20-1 and TRBJ2-7; D is uncertain. The CDR3 length is 12 residues. Germline values: CDR1 DFQATT, CDR2 SNEGSKA (reference sequence). Trimming removed 6 bases from V and 2 bases from J, with 11 bases in between. CDR3 in amino acids: CSATDRAYEQYV. The CDR3 DNA follows: TGCAGTGCAACGGACCGAGCCTACGAGCAGTACGTC.

The chain employs TRBV6-2 or TRBV6-3 and TRBJ1-5; no clear D gene. V dropped 2 bases and J dropped 3 bases, with 5 bases sitting between them. The CDR3 is 13 residues long. Germline V CDR1 and CDR2: MNHEY, SVGEGT. The CDR3 is CASSYRFNQPQHF. The DNA for the CDR3 is TGTGCCAGCAGTTACAGATTCAATCAGCCCCAGCATTTT.

This chain links TRBV7-9 with TRBJ2-1; no definite D call. The V end lost 1 base, the J end lost 5 bases, and 12 bases lay between the germline ends. The CDR3 is 15 residues long. Germline CDR1 and CDR2: SEHNR and FQNEAQ (reference sequence). The DNA of the CDR3 is TGTGCCAGCAGCTTAGTGGCGATTAGGGACAATGAGCAGTTCTTC. Encoded protein: CASSLVAIRDNEQFF.

This clonotype was detected only a few times. The V and J genes are TRBV9 and TRBJ1-3; no definite D call. This CDR3 comprises 15 residues. Germline CDR1 reads SGDLS; CDR2 reads YYNGEE. Trimming shortened V by 0 bases and J by 1 base, and 8 bases separated the two germline ends. The CDR3 DNA is TGTGCCAGCAGCGTAGACGGAGATTCTGGAAACACCATATATTTT. Its translation: CASSVDGDSGNTIYF.

This clonotype came up many times. This chain joins TRBV7-2 and TRBJ1-5; no definite D call. Trimming stripped 1 base from V and 0 bases from J, with 10 bases between. In germline, CDR1 is SGHTA, CDR2 FQGNSA. The CDR3 consists of 16 residues. Here the CDR3 reads CASSLGAGNSNQPQHF. The DNA for the CDR3 is TGTGCCAGCAGCTTAGGAGCAGGCAATAGCAATCAGCCCCAGCATTTT.

Here the CDR3 DNA reads TGTGCCAGCAGCCTTGGGGCTAGCGGGGGGATCACAGATACGCAGTATTTT. Translating gives CASSLGASGGITDTQYF. The chain links TRBV2 to TRBJ2-3; 11 bases match TRBD2. Germline lookup yields CDR1 SNHLY and CDR2 FYNNEI. The CDR3 has 17 amino acids. J was trimmed by 2 bases and V by 6 bases; bases with no gene match: 10.

The rearrangement links TRBV10-3 to TRBJ2-5, with 7 nucleotides matching TRBD1. Germline assignment: CDR1 ENHRY and CDR2 SYGVKD. There are 13 residues in the CDR3. The ends lost 4 bases at V and 5 bases at J; junction bases unmatched: 4. The CDR3 DNA reads TGTGCCATCAGTGGAGGGGGCACGGAGACCCAGTACTTC. Its protein is CAISGGGTETQYF.

The sample holds a few counts of this clonotype. The chain has TRBV9 and TRBJ2-1; no reliable D call. This CDR3 comprises 11 residues. Deletions cut 7 bases from V and 5 bases from J, with 7 bases between. Germline V gene data show CDR1 as SGDLS and CDR2 as YYNGEE. The CDR3 spells CASGINNEQFF. The CDR3 nucleotides are TGTGCCAGCGGAATCAACAATGAGCAGTTCTTC.

The chain is built from TRBV28 and TRBJ2-7, with 10 bases that match TRBD1. The germline V gene encodes CDR1 MDHEN and CDR2 SYDVKM. CDR3 size: 14 residues. J was trimmed by 2 bases and V by 2 bases; bases with no gene match: 0. CDR3 in amino acids: CASSLGTGAYEQYV. The CDR3 DNA sequence: TGTGCCAGCAGTTTAGGGACAGGGGCCTACGAGCAGTACGTC.

This clonotype occurred many times. This sequence joins TRBV12-3 or TRBV12-4 and TRBJ1-5; D not certain. The CDR3 sequence is 15 residues long. The germline V and J ends were trimmed by 3 bases and 5 bases, with 14 bases remaining between them. CDR3 coding DNA: TGTGCCAGCAGTTTTTATAGTGGCGCGGATCAGCCCCAGCATTTT. This codes for CASSFYSGADQPQHF.

This clonotype showed up many times. This rearrangement joins TRBV7-6 to TRBJ2-5; D gene ambiguous. Trimming took 1 base from V and 5 from J, leaving 5 bases between them. This CDR3 region has 12 residues. The germline gives CDR1 SGHVS, CDR2 FNYEAQ. The CDR3 loop is CASSLELETQYF. CDR3 in DNA: TGTGCCAGCAGCTTAGAGCTGGAGACCCAGTACTTC.

The chain combines TRBV29-1 with TRBJ2-1; 7 bases line up with TRBD1. The length of the CDR3 is 13 residues. The V segment lost 2 bases and the J segment 6 bases; nucleotides outside the gene matches: 4. Germline V gene lookup returns CDR1 SQVTM and CDR2 ANQGSEA. In DNA, the CDR3 is TGCAGCGTTGAAAGGGGGCGAGTCAATGAGCAGTTCTTC. Translated: CSVERGRVNEQFF.

This clonotype was counted many times. The V call is TRBV6-1, the J call TRBJ2-1; weak D call: TRBD1 (7 bases). This CDR3 region has 14 residues. CDR1 and CDR2 from the germline V gene are MNHNS and SASEGT. The ends were cut back, 7 bases at V and 7 bases at J, with 17 bases in the middle. CDR3 bases: TGTGCCAGCAAGGCGGGGACAGTGGGGAATGAGCAGTTCTTC. Protein product: CASKAGTVGNEQFF.

In DNA, the CDR3 is TGTGCCAGCCGGGCAGGGGGGTACATTCAGTACTTC. Its translation: CASRAGGYIQYF. The chain carries TRBV12-3 or TRBV12-4 and TRBJ2-4; maybe TRBD1 (7 bases). The CDR3 contains 12 residues. Trimming shortened V by 8 bases and J by 8 bases, and 13 bases separated the two germline ends.

This clonotype has more than one count but fewer than ten. The rearrangement joins TRBV9 to TRBJ2-5; TRBD2 agrees at 9 bases. CDR1 SGDLS and CDR2 YYNGEE come from the germline V gene. The CDR3 runs to 18 residues. With V trimmed by 2 bases and J by 4 bases, 15 bases remained unmatched. CDR3 region: CASSVGRGLAPGGETQYF. In nucleotides, the CDR3 is TGTGCCAGCAGCGTCGGGAGGGGACTAGCCCCAGGTGGAGAGACCCAGTACTTC.

This clonotype showed up just a few times. This rearrangement joins TRBV7-9 to TRBJ1-2; no reliable D call. The CDR3 spans 13 residues. Between the trimmed V and J ends, which lost 0 bases and 6 bases, there was a span of 8 bases. Per germline, CDR1 SEHNR and CDR2 FQNEAQ (reference sequence). The CDR3 protein is CASSLADTDGYTF. The CDR3 DNA reads TGTGCCAGCAGCTTAGCGGATACCGATGGCTACACCTTC.

The chain joins TRBV5-1 to TRBJ2-1, with D maybe TRBD2 (6 bases). The CDR3 is 13 amino acids. The ends were cut back, 4 bases at V and 9 bases at J, with 14 bases in the middle. The germline V gene encodes CDR1 SGHRS and CDR2 YFSETQ. The CDR3 loop reads CASSKGLGGEQFF. CDR3 sequence (DNA): TGCGCCAGCAGCAAGGGACTCGGGGGTGAGCAGTTCTTC.

This clonotype has just a few counts. V is TRBV29-1 and J is TRBJ1-5; TRBD1 is a possible D gene (5 bases). The CDR3 spans 14 residues. The germline CDR1 and CDR2 sequences are SQVTM and ANQGSEA. The V end lost 4 bases, the J end lost 2 bases, and 12 bases lay between the germline ends. CDR3 region: CSVVAAGGNQPQHF. CDR3 nucleotide sequence: TGCAGCGTTGTTGCCGCGGGGGGCAATCAGCCCCAGCATTTT.

This clonotype was detected a few times. The V call is TRBV3-1, the J call TRBJ1-5; D unresolved. CDR1 and CDR2 from the germline V gene are LGHDT and YNNKEL (reference sequence). The V end lost 0 bases, the J end lost 5 bases, and 8 bases lay between the germline ends. The CDR3 totals 14 residues. CDR3 DNA: TGTGCCAGCAGCCAAGATTATTTTGATCAGCCCCAGCATTTT. It encodes CASSQDYFDQPQHF.

V is TRBV18 and J is TRBJ1-2; D gene ambiguous. The CDR3 consists of 15 residues. The V end lost 2 bases, the J end lost 6 bases, and 16 bases lay between the germline ends. Germline V gene sequence: CDR1 KGHSH, CDR2 LQKENI. The CDR3 nucleotides are TGTGCCAGCTCACCAGCGGGAGATCCTGGGGATGGCTACACCTTC. The encoded protein is CASSPAGDPGDGYTF.

DNA for the CDR3: TGCAGTGCTGGAAACAGGGGCGAACAGCCCCAGCATTTT. It is translated as CSAGNRGEQPQHF. J is TRBJ1-5 and V is TRBV20-1; 7 bases match TRBD1. The CDR3 sequence is 13 residues long. V was clipped by 5 bases and J by 7 bases; unmatched bases: 8. Per the germline V gene, CDR1 is DFQATT and CDR2 is SNEGSKA (reference sequence).

V gene TRBV12-3 or TRBV12-4 combines with J gene TRBJ2-1; 8 nucleotides match TRBD2. The CDR3 has 15 residues. The V and J ends lost 1 base and 6 bases, in that order; junction bases with no gene match: 5. Here the CDR3 DNA reads TGTGCCAGCAGTTTAGTAGCGGGGCAACCCAATGAGCAGTTCTTC. Protein sequence: CASSLVAGQPNEQFF.

This clonotype was found many times. The rearrangement links TRBV7-2 to TRBJ2-7; 7 bases fit TRBD1. Germline V gene lookup returns CDR1 SGHTA and CDR2 FQGNSA. There are 12 residues in the CDR3. Trimming cost V 5 bases and J 4 bases; bases outside gene matches: 2. CDR3 loop: CASSTGAYEQYF. Written as DNA, the CDR3 is TGTGCCAGCAGCACAGGGGCGTACGAGCAGTACTTC.

This chain uses TRBV6-5 with TRBJ2-7; 9 nucleotides match TRBD1. This CDR3 has 13 residues. The V gene's germline CDR1 is MNHEY and CDR2 SVGAGI. V shed 10 bases, J shed 3 bases, and the junction held 7 bases outside the gene matches. In DNA form, the CDR3 reads TGTGCCACAACGGGGACAGGGAGCTACGAGCAGTACTTC. It codes for CATTGTGSYEQYF.

The chain links TRBV27 to TRBJ2-7; 9 bases are a match to TRBD1. The V gene end was trimmed by 4 bases and the J gene end by 4 bases; junction bases not matched to a gene: 11. Germline values: CDR1 MNHEY, CDR2 SMNVEV (reference sequence). The CDR3 totals 16 residues. CDR3 bases: TGTGCCAGCAGTTCAAGACCGGGACAGGGCGCATACGAGCAGTACTTC. This translates into CASSSRPGQGAYEQYF.

A few counts support this clonotype. The chain joins TRBV7-2 to TRBJ1-6; the D gene is possibly TRBD1 (5 bases). This CDR3 comprises 14 residues. Deletions cut 5 bases from V and 6 bases from J, with 11 bases between. Looked up from germline, CDR1 is SGHTA and CDR2 is FQGNSA. CDR3 DNA sequence: TGTGCCAGCAGCCTTACAGGACTTAATTCACCCCTCCACTTT. It translates to CASSLTGLNSPLHF.

J is TRBJ2-3 and V is TRBV7-6, with D perhaps TRBD1 or TRBD2 (6 bases each). The V end lost 5 bases, the J end lost 0 bases, and 15 bases lay between the germline ends. This CDR3 region has 16 residues. Per the germline V gene, CDR1 is SGHVS and CDR2 is FNYEAQ. The CDR3 region is CASSPRGTRSTDTQYF. CDR3 bases: TGTGCCAGCAGCCCCCGCGGGACACGAAGCACAGATACGCAGTATTTT.

CDR3 DNA sequence: TGTGCCAGCCACTTCTTACCCCCCCGGGGGCCGTTCTTC. As protein: CASHFLPPRGPFF. V usage is TRBV2 and J usage is TRBJ2-1, with D tentatively TRBD1 or TRBD2 (6 bases each). Trimming took 8 bases from V and 15 from J, leaving 23 bases between them. CDR1 is SNHLY, CDR2 FYNNEI, per germline. The CDR3 loop spans 13 amino acids.